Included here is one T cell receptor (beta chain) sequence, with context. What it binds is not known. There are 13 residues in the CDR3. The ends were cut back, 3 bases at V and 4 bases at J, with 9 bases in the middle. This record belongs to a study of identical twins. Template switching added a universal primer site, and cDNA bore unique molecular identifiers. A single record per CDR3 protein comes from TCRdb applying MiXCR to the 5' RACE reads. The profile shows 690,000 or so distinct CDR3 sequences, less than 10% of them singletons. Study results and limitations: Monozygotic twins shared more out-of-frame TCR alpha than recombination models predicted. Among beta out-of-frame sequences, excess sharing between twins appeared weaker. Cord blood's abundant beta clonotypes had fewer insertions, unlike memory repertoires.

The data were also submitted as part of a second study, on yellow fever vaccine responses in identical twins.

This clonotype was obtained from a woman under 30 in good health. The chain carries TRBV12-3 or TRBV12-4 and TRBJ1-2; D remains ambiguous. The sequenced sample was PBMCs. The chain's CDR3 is CASSLNTLYGYTF. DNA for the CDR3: TGTGCCAGCAGTTTGAATACACTCTATGGCTACACCTTC.